This is a list of T cell receptor beta chains from one sample in a study of shared clonotypes between healthy human individuals. Assay: immunoSEQ multiplex PCR; the TCRdb copy retains only in-frame clones and omits some. Of under 850,000 clones listed, approximately 77% are singletons. The sequencing sample was made of memory CD4+ T cells sorted from blood. The receptors shown here come from a woman aged 30 to 39 in good health. The CDR3 runs from the conserved cysteine through the conserved F or W. The order of the fields is clone size, V gene, CDR3 length, D gene, J gene, CDR3 protein, CDR3 DNA. A D gene is named only where the DNA matches it firmly. The size entry is marked missing in some rows and otherwise reads once, few, many or a size class.

-,TRBV2,13,-,TRBJ2-5,CASRGGPRETQYF,TGTGCCAGCAGAGGGGGTCCTAGAGAGACCCAGTACTTC
-,TRBV9,19,TRBD2,TRBJ2-5,CASSVAPSGLAGGPETQYF,TGTGCCAGCAGCGTAGCACCCTCGGGACTAGCGGGAGGGCCCGAGACCCAGTACTTC
-,TRBV7-8,16,TRBD1,TRBJ2-4,CASSSLGQGGQKAQYF,TGTGCCAGCAGCTCCCTCGGACAGGGGGGCCAAAAGGCTCAGTACTTC
-,TRBV7-8,18,TRBD1,TRBJ2-2,CASSIFGRDRVPTGELFF,TGTGCCAGCAGCATTTTTGGCCGGGACAGGGTTCCCACCGGGGAGCTGTTTTTT
-,TRBV27,16,-,TRBJ2-5,CASLSLSDPHQETQYF,TGTGCCAGCCTGTCCCTTAGCGACCCTCATCAAGAGACCCAGTACTTC
many,TRBV14,16,-,TRBJ2-2,CASSQLSLGNTGELFF,TGTGCCAGCAGCCAACTTTCTCTGGGAAACACCGGGGAGCTGTTTTTT
-,TRBV29-1,16,-,TRBJ2-6,CSVERVGRYGANVLTF,TGCAGCGTTGAACGCGTGGGAAGATACGGGGCCAACGTCCTGACTTTC
-,TRBV2,15,TRBD2,TRBJ2-7,CASIRLAASPGEQYF,TGTGCCAGCATACGCCTAGCGGCCAGTCCTGGCGAGCAGTACTTC
-,TRBV30,15,-,TRBJ1-1,CAWSPPPLPNTEAFF,TGTGCCTGGAGTCCCCCTCCCCTACCGAACACTGAAGCTTTCTTT
many,TRBV18,13,TRBD1,TRBJ2-7,CASSSGQRYEQYF,TGTGCCAGCTCATCGGGACAGCGTTACGAGCAGTACTTC
-,TRBV27,17,TRBD2,TRBJ2-7,CASSKVGTSGSWNEQYF,TGTGCCAGCAGTAAAGTTGGGACTAGCGGGAGTTGGAACGAGCAGTACTTC
many,TRBV9,16,TRBD2,TRBJ2-3,CASSPRERGITDTQYF,TGTGCCAGCAGCCCCAGAGAGCGGGGAATCACAGATACGCAGTATTTT
-,TRBV7-8,12,-,TRBJ2-1,CASSLGANEQFF,TGTGCCAGCAGCCTCGGAGCGAATGAGCAGTTCTTC
-,TRBV5-1,23,TRBD2,TRBJ2-7,CASSRGAPGLAGGPGGRSYEQYF,TGCGCCAGCAGCCGAGGCGCCCCGGGACTAGCGGGAGGGCCAGGTGGGAGGTCCTACGAGCAGTACTTC
once,TRBV11-2,13,-,TRBJ1-2,CASSFLRIYGYTF,TGTGCCAGCAGCTTCCTGCGAATCTATGGCTACACCTTC
few,TRBV5-4,16,-,TRBJ1-3,CASSLDGLISGNTIYF,TGTGCCAGCAGCTTGGACGGGCTGATCTCTGGAAACACCATATATTTT
once,TRBV11-2,17,-,TRBJ2-5,CASSLAANRDIKETQYF,TGTGCCAGCAGCTTAGCGGCCAACCGGGACATAAAAGAGACCCAGTACTTC
-,TRBV7-8,16,-,TRBJ2-7,CASSLRALGQSHEQYF,TGTGCCAGCAGCTTACGGGCTCTAGGTCAGAGCCACGAGCAGTACTTC
-,TRBV7-3,13,-,TRBJ1-1,CASSFKVNTEAFF,TGTGCCAGCAGCTTTAAAGTGAACACTGAAGCTTTCTTT
few,TRBV5-1,15,-,TRBJ2-1,CASSLSSGGYNEQFF,TGCGCCAGCAGCTTGAGTAGCGGAGGGTACAATGAGCAGTTCTTC
-,TRBV5-1,15,-,TRBJ2-7,CASSLAGGYSYEQYF,TGCGCCAGCAGCTTGGCAGGAGGGTACTCCTACGAGCAGTACTTC
-,TRBV19,16,-,TRBJ2-3,CASSIRVSGAQDTQYF,TGTGCCAGTAGTATAAGGGTTTCGGGGGCGCAAGATACGCAGTATTTT
-,TRBV27,13,-,TRBJ2-5,CASSLQGQETQYF,TGTGCCAGCAGTTTACAGGGACAAGAGACCCAGTACTTC
few,TRBV18,16,TRBD1,TRBJ2-7,CASSPQTGQSPYEQYF,TGTGCCAGCTCACCCCAAACGGGACAGAGTCCCTACGAGCAGTACTTC
-,TRBV19,13,TRBD1,TRBJ1-4,CATKGQGNEKLFF,TGTGCCACCAAAGGACAGGGGAATGAAAAACTGTTTTTT
few,TRBV7-9,15,TRBD2,TRBJ2-3,CASSKKGTITDTQYF,TGTGCCAGCAGCAAGAAAGGGACTATCACAGATACGCAGTATTTT
-,TRBV28,15,TRBD1,TRBJ1-5,CASSWDRGINQPQHF,TGTGCCAGCAGTTGGGACAGGGGAATCAATCAGCCCCAGCATTTT
-,TRBV9,16,-,TRBJ2-4,CASSPRLELAKNIQYF,TGTGCCAGCAGCCCTCGACTAGAACTAGCCAAAAACATTCAGTACTTC
-,TRBV5-4,14,TRBD1,TRBJ2-7,CASSPGQEIYEQYF,TGTGCCAGCAGCCCGGGACAGGAAATATACGAGCAGTACTTC
few,TRBV9,13,-,TRBJ1-1,CASSVLGEAEAFF,TGTGCCAGCAGCGTATTGGGGGAGGCTGAAGCTTTCTTT
-,TRBV11-2,15,TRBD2,TRBJ2-5,CASSWTSGREETQYF,TGTGCCAGCAGCTGGACTAGCGGGAGAGAGGAGACCCAGTACTTC
-,TRBV7-9,14,-,TRBJ2-7,CASSLLVGRGEQYF,TGTGCCAGCAGCTTACTAGTGGGCCGTGGGGAGCAGTACTTC
many,TRBV6-1,15,TRBD1,TRBJ1-5,CASRGTDYSNQPQHF,TGTGCCAGCAGGGGGACAGATTATAGCAATCAGCCCCAGCATTTT
-,TRBV5-5,15,-,TRBJ1-1,CASSLDVGAGTEAFF,TGTGCCAGCAGCTTGGACGTCGGGGCGGGCACTGAAGCTTTCTTT
once,TRBV20-1,11,-,TRBJ2-7,CSVLRDYEQYF,TGCAGTGTCCTGAGGGATTACGAGCAGTACTTC
-,TRBV5-1,15,-,TRBJ2-1,CASSLSTSSYNEQFF,TGCGCCAGCAGCTTGTCTACGAGCTCCTACAATGAGCAGTTCTTC
-,TRBV4-2,19,TRBD2,TRBJ2-3,CASSQETSGSAGLADTQYF,TGTGCCAGCAGCCAAGAGACTAGCGGGAGCGCAGGTTTAGCAGATACGCAGTATTTT
-,TRBV9,16,-,TRBJ2-1,CASSVAGPNSYNEQFF,TGTGCCAGCAGCGTAGCTGGCCCGAACTCCTACAATGAGCAGTTCTTC
-,TRBV10-3,15,-,TRBJ1-5,CAISDSGPASQPQHF,TGTGCCATCAGTGATTCAGGGCCCGCGAGTCAGCCCCAGCATTTT